The clone carrying this TCR beta chain was seen a few times. Its specificity is unknown. This specimen comes from a study of beta chain features in type 1 diabetes. The isolated RNA, all of it, was reverse transcribed, so expressed TCRB transcripts were what got sequenced. Measured with immunoSEQ multiplex PCR; TCRdb has only the in-frame clones, and not every one. This sample has about 160,000 clones, with roughly 8% found just once. Purity above 98% was achieved in all sorted populations. The germline V gene has CDR1 MRHNA and CDR2 SNTAGT. The length of the CDR3 is 14 residues. Trimming pared 5 bases from V and 12 bases from J, leaving 20 bases between. General study points: Type 1 diabetes patients had moderately but significantly shorter TCRB CDR3s in all four CD4+ subsets.

Sequenced material: central memory CD4+ T cells from blood. This sequence originates from a woman aged 18-29 years with type 1 diabetes. This chain links TRBV6-4 with TRBJ1-5, with TRBD1 as a possible D gene (6 bases). The CDR3 bases are TGTGCCAGCAGTCCAGACTCACCCAGGGGACACCAGCATTTT. Its protein product is CASSPDSPRGHQHF.